This entry is about one TCR beta chain. Treatment described: roughly 18 received Ad26.COV2.S at low or high dose, single or two shots; 5 received placebo; per-sample allocation not given. Following the first vaccine or placebo injection, samples were taken on day 63. Sequencing used immunoSEQ multiplex PCR; TCRdb keeps in-frame clones, though not all of them. The sample holds roughly 350,000 clones; roughly 89% are singletons and the top ten take approximately 5%. The data originate from a study of Ad26.COV2.S vaccination and SARS-CoV-2 variants. Study overall: Each vaccinee took Ad26.COV2.S intramuscularly, once or twice 56 days apart.

Germline V CDR1 and CDR2: SNHLY, FYNNEI. The CDR3 has 15 residues. V was cut by 11 bases and J by 5 bases, with 21 bases left in between. The specimen was peripheral blood, collected in a trial of Ad26.COV2.S vaccine versus placebo. This clonotype originated in a person between 18 and 65 years old who received the Ad26.COV2.S COVID-19 vaccine or a placebo. The J gene is TRBJ2-2, the V gene TRBV2; tentative D call: TRBD1 (6 bases). CDR3 protein: CAQSAMQGLTGELFF. CDR3 bases: TGTGCCCAGTCTGCAATGCAGGGGTTAACCGGGGAGCTGTTTTTT.